The rows below give T cell receptor beta chains drawn from one sample of a study of blood T cell repertoires in COVID-19. The repertoire was sequenced with immunoSEQ multiplex PCR; TCRdb's copy has only in-frame clones and lacks some. The table includes roughly 280,000 clones, 89% detected once. Input material: peripheral blood. These receptors came from a man between 45 and 60 years old with acute or convalescent COVID-19. CDR3s include the opening cysteine and the closing phenylalanine or tryptophan. D genes are given only for firm matches. A row's size may be missing; if present it is once, few, many or a size class.

TRBJ2-5 | TRBV27 | TRBD2 | few | CASSSSGGTQYF | TGTGCCAGCAGTTCCTCGGGGGGGACCCAGTACTTC
TRBJ2-3 | TRBV2 | - | - | CASIDAGSSTDTQYF | TGTGCCAGCATCGATGCGGGTTCTAGCACAGATACGCAGTATTTT
TRBJ2-4 | TRBV29-1 | - | - | CSVGGRTLAKNIQYF | TGCAGCGTTGGGGGCAGAACTCTAGCCAAAAACATTCAGTACTTC
TRBJ1-1 | TRBV7-3 | - | - | CASSPGGMNTEAFF | TGTGCCAGCAGCCCAGGAGGCATGAACACTGAAGCTTTCTTT
TRBJ1-3 | TRBV4-1 | - | - | CASSRTPPGTGNTIYF | TGCGCCAGCAGCCGAACCCCCCCAGGGACTGGAAACACCATATATTTT
TRBJ1-5 | TRBV12-3/TRBV12-4 | - | - | CASRRQDNQPQHF | TGTGCCAGCAGACGACAGGACAATCAGCCCCAGCATTTT
TRBJ2-1 | TRBV14 | TRBD2 | - | CASSRRGVEQFF | TGTGCCAGCAGCCGCCGGGGGGTTGAGCAGTTCTTC
TRBJ2-3 | TRBV6-6 | TRBD1 | - | CASSHPGQGSSDTQYF | TGTGCCAGCAGTCACCCGGGACAGGGGAGTTCAGATACGCAGTATTTT
TRBJ2-3 | TRBV10-3 | - | - | CAMRRQSSTDTQYF | TGTGCCATGAGAAGACAGAGTAGCACAGATACGCAGTATTTT
TRBJ1-1 | TRBV27 | - | - | CATRAEYTEAFF | TGTGCCACGAGGGCGGAGTACACTGAAGCTTTCTTT
TRBJ1-2 | TRBV10-2 | - | - | CASTISGGTLYGYTF | TGCGCCAGCACTATCTCGGGGGGAACATTATATGGCTACACCTTC
TRBJ1-4 | TRBV18 | - | - | CASSPLVVRDNEKLFF | TGTGCCAGCTCACCATTAGTTGTGCGGGATAATGAAAAACTGTTTTTT
TRBJ2-5 | TRBV3-1/TRBV3-2 | TRBD2 | - | CASSRSGLAGDQETQYF | TGTGCCAGCAGCCGCTCGGGACTAGCGGGGGACCAAGAGACCCAGTACTTC
TRBJ2-5 | TRBV11-1 | TRBD1 | - | CASSRTGLRETQYF | TGTGCCAGCAGCCGGACAGGCCTACGGGAGACCCAGTACTTC
TRBJ1-1 | TRBV5-1 | - | - | CASSLGPGNEAFF | TGCGCCAGCAGCTTGGGCCCGGGGAATGAAGCTTTCTTT
TRBJ1-1 | TRBV7-8 | - | few | CASGGPHSHF | TGTGCCTCCGGGGGGCCCCACTCCCACTTT
TRBJ1-2 | TRBV2 | - | - | CASSEDRANGYTF | TGTGCCAGCAGTGAAGACCGCGCTAATGGCTACACCTTC
TRBJ1-2 | TRBV5-8 | - | few | CASSSRPGSVGGYTF | TGTGCCAGCAGCTCTAGGCCGGGATCTGTGGGTGGCTACACCTTC
TRBJ1-1 | TRBV5-6 | - | - | CASSLEQGRNTEAFF | TGTGCCAGCAGCTTGGAGCAGGGCAGGAACACTGAAGCTTTCTTT
TRBJ1-2 | TRBV30 | TRBD1 | - | CAWTRTGSGNYGYTF | TGTGCCTGGACCCGGACAGGGAGTGGAAACTATGGCTACACCTTC
TRBJ1-2 | TRBV7-9 | - | - | CASSEKSARGYTF | TGTGCCAGCAGCGAAAAAAGCGCCCGAGGCTACACCTTC
TRBJ2-2 | TRBV21-1 | - | once | CASSKCRDPAGLSNTGELFF | TGTGCCAGCAGCAAGTGCAGGGACCCGGCGGGGCTTTCGAACACCGGGGAGCTGTTTTTT
TRBJ1-1 | TRBV19 | - | - | CASSLAGQFDEAFF | TGTGCCAGTAGTTTGGCTGGACAGTTTGATGAAGCTTTCTTT
TRBJ2-7 | TRBV7-9 | TRBD1 | - | CASSSRQGWDEQYF | TGTGCCAGCAGCTCAAGACAGGGTTGGGACGAGCAGTACTTC
TRBJ2-7 | TRBV2 | - | - | CASRVDTVAYEQYF | TGTGCCAGCAGGGTCGACACGGTAGCCTACGAGCAGTACTTC
TRBJ1-2 | TRBV5-1 | - | - | CASSSGQGYGYTF | TGCGCCAGCAGCTCCGGGCAGGGGTACGGCTACACCTTC
TRBJ2-3 | TRBV5-1 | TRBD1 | - | CASSLNGQATDTQYF | TGCGCCAGCAGCTTAAACGGACAGGCCACAGATACGCAGTATTTT
TRBJ1-5 | TRBV9 | TRBD1 | - | CASSSEDRSGTQHF | TGTGCCAGCAGCTCCGAGGACAGGTCGGGAACCCAGCATTTT
TRBJ2-2 | TRBV24-1 | - | - | CATSDSLSGELFF | TGTGCCACCAGTGATTCCCTCAGCGGGGAGCTGTTTTTT
TRBJ2-2 | TRBV5-4 | TRBD2 | - | CASSPGSSGGAGELFF | TGTGCCAGCAGCCCAGGTTCGAGCGGGGGGGCCGGGGAGCTGTTTTTT
TRBJ2-1 | TRBV3-1/TRBV3-2 | TRBD2 | once | CASSGLETSGGAYNEQFF | TGTGCCAGCAGCGGCCTAGAGACTAGCGGGGGGGCCTACAATGAGCAGTTCTTC
TRBJ2-2 | TRBV7-3 | - | - | CASSFDGRPGELFF | TGTGCCAGCAGCTTCGATGGCAGGCCCGGGGAGCTGTTTTTT
TRBJ1-2 | TRBV11-3 | - | - | CASSLGGGYGYTF | TGTGCCAGCAGCTTAGGGGGAGGCTATGGCTACACCTTC
TRBJ1-3 | TRBV7-2 | TRBD1 | - | CASSPGTGLNTIYF | TGTGCCAGCAGCCCGGGGACAGGGCTCAACACCATATATTTT
TRBJ1-1 | TRBV7-6 | - | - | CASTNRVNTEAFF | TGTGCCAGCACCAACAGGGTGAACACTGAAGCTTTCTTT
TRBJ1-1 | TRBV20-1 | - | - | CSLLDWAEAFF | TGCAGTTTGCTAGATTGGGCTGAAGCTTTCTTT
TRBJ2-5 | TRBV18 | - | - | CASSPPGQPRLETQYF | TGTGCCAGCTCACCGCCTGGACAGCCGCGTTTAGAGACCCAGTACTTC
TRBJ1-6 | TRBV4-1 | TRBD1 | - | CASSQERTGGYNSPLHF | TGCGCCAGCAGCCAAGAAAGGACAGGGGGGTATAATTCACCCCTCCACTTT
TRBJ2-7 | TRBV13 | - | once | CASSLLNRDYEQYF | TGTGCCAGCAGCTTATTAAACAGGGACTACGAGCAGTACTTC
TRBJ2-7 | TRBV29-1 | TRBD1 | - | CSVEGGTGGVREQYF | TGCAGCGTTGAAGGAGGGACAGGGGGGGTGCGGGAGCAGTACTTC
TRBJ1-5 | TRBV6-1 | - | - | CASSEGAGSMQPQHF | TGTGCCAGCAGTGAGGGAGCAGGAAGTATGCAGCCCCAGCATTTT